Following are 6 T cell receptor beta chains from one sample sequenced in a study of OX40 agonist ivuxolimab in advanced cancers. The table came from immunoSEQ multiplex PCR; TCRdb's copy has only in-frame clones and leaves some out. This table has about 73,000 clones, roughly 85% appearing once. Source: CD4+ or CD8+ T cells sorted from blood, taken in a trial of the OX40 agonist ivuxolimab. The receptors derive from an adult with an advanced solid tumor such as melanoma, head and neck, liver or kidney cancer.

The chain joins TRBV14 to TRBJ1-4; D is possibly TRBD1 (5 bases). Per germline, CDR1 SGHDN and CDR2 FVKESK. V lost 3 bases and J lost 5, with 19 bases in between. This CDR3 comprises 17 residues. CDR3 in amino acids: CASSQGVTALGNEKLFF. The CDR3 coding sequence is TGTGCCAGCAGCCAGGGGGTAACCGCTCTGGGAAATGAAAAACTGTTTTTT.

The sample holds one count of this clone. The CDR3 DNA reads as TGCGCCAGCAGTGACCCGGGACTAGCGGGAGGGCCTAATGAGCAGTTCTTC. Translating gives CASSDPGLAGGPNEQFF. V usage is TRBV10-1 and J usage is TRBJ2-1; 16 nucleotides line up with TRBD2. CDR3 length equals 17 residues. With V trimmed by 3 bases and J by 7 bases, 6 bases remained unmatched. CDR1 is WNHNN, CDR2 SYGVQD, per germline (reference sequence).

CDR3 in amino acids: CAIRGLANTGELFF. The CDR3 DNA reads TGTGCCATCAGGGGACTAGCCAATACCGGGGAGCTGTTTTTT. The chain couples TRBV10-3 to TRBJ2-2, with TRBD2 matching over 9 bases. The germline gives CDR1 ENHRY, CDR2 SYGVKD. The CDR3 has 14 residues. V shed 6 bases and J 5 bases; nucleotides not matched to a gene: 4.

This clone has only one observation. The CDR3: CASSETSGSNIQYF. Written as DNA, the CDR3 is TGCGCCAGCAGTGAGACTAGCGGGAGTAACATTCAGTACTTC. The chain carries TRBV10-1 and TRBJ2-4, with 11 positions matching TRBD2. V was pared by 2 bases and J by 7 bases, with 1 base of the junction left unmatched. The CDR3 contains 14 residues. CDR1 is WNHNN, CDR2 SYGVQD, per germline (reference sequence).

The CDR3 is CASSLGRTSAYNEQFF. CDR3 in DNA: TGTGCCAGCAGCTTGGGGCGGACTAGCGCTTACAATGAGCAGTTCTTC. The gene calls are TRBV5-4 and TRBJ2-1; TRBD2 agrees at 9 bases. V gave up 0 bases and J gave up 4 bases; unmatched junction bases: 5. This CDR3 spans 16 amino acids. Germline loops: CDR1 SGHNT, CDR2 YYREEE (reference sequence).

J is TRBJ2-7 and V is TRBV18, with 10 bases lining up with TRBD2. CDR1 KGHSH and CDR2 LQKENI come from the germline V gene. This CDR3 region has 15 residues. Trimming removed 4 bases from V and 3 bases from J; junction bases left unmatched: 6. Here the CDR3 DNA reads TGTGCCAGCTCACTGAGGACTAGCGGAGTCTACGAGCAGTACTTC. Amino acids: CASSLRTSGVYEQYF.